This is a list of T cell receptor beta chains from one sample in a study of cytomegalovirus exposure and HLA in healthy donors. Using immunoSEQ multiplex PCR, the repertoire was profiled, and TCRdb retains in-frame clones only, with some absent. The sample lists 90,000 to 130,000 clones, approximately 82% occurring once. Sequencing was performed on PBMCs. The receptors derive from a man younger than 45 in good health and CMV-seropositive. Each CDR3 is given with its conserved first and last residue. Fields, in order: J gene, D gene, V gene, clone size, CDR3 protein, CDR3 DNA. D genes are given only for firm matches. Clone size is given for some rows only: seen once, a few or many times, or a class if the clone is expanded.

J gene: TRBJ1-2; D gene: -; V gene: TRBV9; clone size: -; CDR3 protein: CASSGAPYGYTF; CDR3 DNA: TGTGCCAGCAGCGGGGCTCCCTATGGCTACACCTTC
J gene: TRBJ2-1; D gene: TRBD1; V gene: TRBV6-5; clone size: few; CDR3 protein: CASSYSGTGGYEQFF; CDR3 DNA: TGTGCCAGCAGTTACTCTGGGACAGGGGGCTATGAGCAGTTCTTC
J gene: TRBJ2-5; D gene: -; V gene: TRBV20-1; clone size: -; CDR3 protein: CSARRETQYF; CDR3 DNA: TGCAGTGCTAGACGAGAGACCCAGTACTTC
J gene: TRBJ1-2; D gene: -; V gene: TRBV6-5; clone size: few; CDR3 protein: CASSSSNYGYTF; CDR3 DNA: TGTGCCAGCAGTTCCAGTAACTATGGCTACACCTTC
J gene: TRBJ1-1; D gene: -; V gene: TRBV9; clone size: few; CDR3 protein: CASSVAMGSAEAFF; CDR3 DNA: TGTGCCAGCAGCGTAGCTATGGGCTCCGCTGAAGCTTTCTTT
J gene: TRBJ2-7; D gene: TRBD2; V gene: TRBV5-4; clone size: few; CDR3 protein: CASSGPSSGGAGEQYF; CDR3 DNA: TGTGCCAGCAGCGGGCCGTCTAGCGGGGGGGCCGGCGAGCAGTACTTC
J gene: TRBJ2-1; D gene: TRBD2; V gene: TRBV10-2; clone size: -; CDR3 protein: CASSPSGLSYNEQFF; CDR3 DNA: TGCGCCAGCAGCCCTAGCGGGCTCTCCTACAATGAGCAGTTCTTC
J gene: TRBJ1-1; D gene: TRBD1; V gene: TRBV6-5; clone size: -; CDR3 protein: CASNPDRGTEAFF; CDR3 DNA: TGTGCCAGCAACCCCGACAGGGGCACTGAAGCTTTCTTT
J gene: TRBJ2-6; D gene: TRBD1; V gene: TRBV29-1; clone size: -; CDR3 protein: CSVEVGQLRSGANVLTF; CDR3 DNA: TGCAGCGTTGAAGTGGGACAGTTGCGCTCTGGGGCCAACGTCCTGACTTTC
J gene: TRBJ2-1; D gene: -; V gene: TRBV6-5; clone size: -; CDR3 protein: CASTPPGRGRQFF; CDR3 DNA: TGTGCCAGCACCCCCCCGGGGCGGGGTAGGCAGTTCTTC
J gene: TRBJ2-1; D gene: -; V gene: TRBV6-5; clone size: -; CDR3 protein: CASRDTGSNNEQFF; CDR3 DNA: TGTGCCAGCAGGGATACAGGGAGTAACAATGAGCAGTTCTTC
J gene: TRBJ1-5; D gene: TRBD1; V gene: TRBV6-5; clone size: -; CDR3 protein: CASSMTGSFQPQHF; CDR3 DNA: TGTGCCAGCAGCATGACAGGGTCCTTTCAGCCCCAGCATTTT
J gene: TRBJ2-1; D gene: TRBD2; V gene: TRBV5-4; clone size: -; CDR3 protein: CASSPGTSSSHEQFF; CDR3 DNA: TGTGCCAGCAGCCCAGGGACTAGCTCGTCCCATGAGCAGTTCTTC
J gene: TRBJ2-7; D gene: -; V gene: TRBV28; clone size: few; CDR3 protein: CASRTIATESYEQYF; CDR3 DNA: TGTGCCAGCAGGACCATTGCGACAGAGTCCTACGAGCAGTACTTC
J gene: TRBJ2-7; D gene: TRBD2; V gene: TRBV15; clone size: once; CDR3 protein: CATSRTSGAYEQYF; CDR3 DNA: TGTGCCACCAGCAGGACTAGCGGGGCCTACGAGCAGTACTTC
J gene: TRBJ1-3; D gene: -; V gene: TRBV28; clone size: -; CDR3 protein: CASSGSVSGNTIYF; CDR3 DNA: TGTGCCAGCTCTGGGAGCGTCTCTGGAAACACCATATATTTT
J gene: TRBJ1-2; D gene: -; V gene: TRBV2; clone size: few; CDR3 protein: CASRYDGGVYGYTF; CDR3 DNA: TGTGCCAGCAGATACGACGGAGGAGTCTATGGCTACACCTTC
J gene: TRBJ1-5; D gene: -; V gene: TRBV2; clone size: -; CDR3 protein: CASKDSRNQPQHF; CDR3 DNA: TGTGCCAGCAAAGACAGCCGAAATCAGCCCCAGCATTTT
J gene: TRBJ1-1; D gene: -; V gene: TRBV5-6; clone size: -; CDR3 protein: CASSPAGGTSFF; CDR3 DNA: TGTGCCAGCAGCCCGGCTGGGGGGACGTCTTTCTTT
J gene: TRBJ2-7; D gene: -; V gene: TRBV28; clone size: -; CDR3 protein: CASSRGGFTGITYEQYF; CDR3 DNA: TGTGCCAGCAGTAGGGGGGGGTTTACAGGGATCACCTACGAGCAGTACTTC
J gene: TRBJ2-1; D gene: TRBD2; V gene: TRBV28; clone size: -; CDR3 protein: CASSYFGLAGVNEQFF; CDR3 DNA: TGTGCCAGCAGCTACTTTGGACTAGCGGGGGTCAATGAGCAGTTCTTC
J gene: TRBJ1-2; D gene: TRBD1; V gene: TRBV6-1; clone size: -; CDR3 protein: CASSDRDRSNNYGYTF; CDR3 DNA: TGTGCCAGCAGTGATAGGGACAGATCCAACAACTATGGCTACACCTTC
J gene: TRBJ1-1; D gene: TRBD1; V gene: TRBV6-5; clone size: -; CDR3 protein: CASSYPGTGGLVEAFF; CDR3 DNA: TGTGCCAGCAGTTACCCGGGGACAGGGGGCTTAGTTGAAGCTTTCTTT
J gene: TRBJ1-5; D gene: -; V gene: TRBV11-2; clone size: -; CDR3 protein: CASSLGGGQSNQPQHF; CDR3 DNA: TGTGCCAGCAGCTTAGGGGGTGGACAGTCCAATCAGCCCCAGCATTTT
J gene: TRBJ1-6; D gene: TRBD1; V gene: TRBV30; clone size: once; CDR3 protein: CAAKTGTRNNSPLHF; CDR3 DNA: TGTGCCGCCAAGACAGGGACTCGGAATAATTCACCCCTCCACTTT
J gene: TRBJ1-2; D gene: -; V gene: TRBV5-1; clone size: once; CDR3 protein: CASSLAVQGPANYGYTF; CDR3 DNA: TGCGCCAGCAGCTTGGCGGTCCAGGGCCCAGCTAACTATGGCTACACCTTC
J gene: TRBJ1-5; D gene: -; V gene: TRBV28; clone size: -; CDR3 protein: CASGGGPQPQHF; CDR3 DNA: TGTGCCAGCGGGGGCGGTCCTCAGCCCCAGCATTTT
J gene: TRBJ2-2; D gene: -; V gene: TRBV5-1; clone size: -; CDR3 protein: CASTLQDTGELFF; CDR3 DNA: TGCGCCAGCACCCTACAGGACACCGGGGAGCTGTTTTTT
J gene: TRBJ1-2; D gene: -; V gene: TRBV28; clone size: few; CDR3 protein: CASRRLQGLADGYTF; CDR3 DNA: TGTGCCAGCAGGAGATTACAGGGATTGGCGGATGGCTACACCTTC
J gene: TRBJ1-2; D gene: -; V gene: TRBV7-2; clone size: -; CDR3 protein: CASSLGPGQFNYGYTF; CDR3 DNA: TGTGCCAGCAGCTTAGGACCAGGGCAATTTAACTATGGCTACACCTTC
J gene: TRBJ2-5; D gene: TRBD2; V gene: TRBV5-4; clone size: -; CDR3 protein: CASSLSSGGLGETQYF; CDR3 DNA: TGTGCCAGCAGCTTGTCCAGCGGGGGGCTCGGGGAGACCCAGTACTTC
J gene: TRBJ2-7; D gene: -; V gene: TRBV27; clone size: -; CDR3 protein: CASSLGPFNSYEQYF; CDR3 DNA: TGTGCCAGCAGTTTAGGCCCCTTCAACTCCTACGAGCAGTACTTC
J gene: TRBJ2-1; D gene: TRBD1; V gene: TRBV18; clone size: -; CDR3 protein: CASSITGTGGDQDNEQFF; CDR3 DNA: TGTGCCAGCTCGATTACCGGGACAGGGGGAGATCAGGACAATGAGCAGTTCTTC
J gene: TRBJ2-7; D gene: -; V gene: TRBV7-7; clone size: -; CDR3 protein: CASSLGRGSSYEQYF; CDR3 DNA: TGTGCTAGCAGCTTAGGCCGTGGGAGCTCCTACGAGCAGTACTTC
J gene: TRBJ1-2; D gene: -; V gene: TRBV27; clone size: -; CDR3 protein: CASRGLGANYGYTF; CDR3 DNA: TGTGCCAGCAGGGGTCTTGGAGCTAACTATGGCTACACCTTC
J gene: TRBJ2-1; D gene: TRBD2; V gene: TRBV6-4; clone size: -; CDR3 protein: CASTVSGGAWNEQFF; CDR3 DNA: TGTGCCAGCACCGTTAGCGGGGGGGCCTGGAATGAGCAGTTCTTC
J gene: TRBJ2-3; D gene: -; V gene: TRBV2; clone size: -; CDR3 protein: CASSEAGRVLYF; CDR3 DNA: TGTGCCAGCAGTGAAGCCGGGCGGGTGTTGTATTTT
J gene: TRBJ1-2; D gene: TRBD1; V gene: TRBV7-9; clone size: -; CDR3 protein: CASRSGTGMGYGYTF; CDR3 DNA: TGTGCCAGCAGATCGGGGACAGGGATGGGGTATGGCTACACCTTC
J gene: TRBJ1-5; D gene: -; V gene: TRBV4-3; clone size: -; CDR3 protein: CASSQESGGGNQPQHF; CDR3 DNA: TGCGCCAGCAGCCAAGAATCCGGGGGAGGAAATCAGCCCCAGCATTTT
J gene: TRBJ2-1; D gene: TRBD2; V gene: TRBV6-6; clone size: -; CDR3 protein: CASSYELAGASGEQFF; CDR3 DNA: TGTGCCAGCAGTTACGAGCTAGCGGGGGCTTCAGGTGAGCAGTTCTTC
J gene: TRBJ2-7; D gene: -; V gene: TRBV10-3; clone size: -; CDR3 protein: CAISDPTRGPYEQYF; CDR3 DNA: TGTGCCATCAGTGATCCCACCAGGGGCCCCTACGAGCAGTACTTC
J gene: TRBJ2-7; D gene: -; V gene: TRBV9; clone size: -; CDR3 protein: CASSPGADSYEQYF; CDR3 DNA: TGTGCCAGCAGCCCTGGGGCGGACTCCTACGAGCAGTACTTC
J gene: TRBJ1-1; D gene: -; V gene: TRBV7-9; clone size: once; CDR3 protein: CASSLRPRAEAFF; CDR3 DNA: TGTGCCAGCAGCTTAAGACCCCGGGCTGAAGCTTTCTTT
J gene: TRBJ2-5; D gene: TRBD2; V gene: TRBV13; clone size: once; CDR3 protein: CASSFSGLAGGTQETQYF; CDR3 DNA: TGTGCCAGCAGCTTTTCGGGACTAGCGGGGGGGACTCAAGAGACCCAGTACTTC
J gene: TRBJ2-3; D gene: TRBD2; V gene: TRBV9; clone size: -; CDR3 protein: CASSGRGERGLDTQYF; CDR3 DNA: TGTGCCAGCAGCGGGCGGGGGGAGCGGGGGTTAGATACGCAGTATTTT
J gene: TRBJ1-2; D gene: TRBD1; V gene: TRBV10-3; clone size: -; CDR3 protein: CAISEGTGRTLNYGYTF; CDR3 DNA: TGTGCCATCAGTGAGGGGACAGGAAGGACCTTGAACTATGGCTACACCTTC
J gene: TRBJ2-5; D gene: -; V gene: TRBV30; clone size: -; CDR3 protein: CAWSRQAEETQYF; CDR3 DNA: TGTGCCTGGAGCCGGCAAGCGGAAGAGACCCAGTACTTC
J gene: TRBJ2-3; D gene: -; V gene: TRBV7-2; clone size: -; CDR3 protein: CASSLGDSYSTQYF; CDR3 DNA: TGTGCCAGCAGCTTAGGCGACAGTTACAGTACGCAGTATTTT
J gene: TRBJ2-5; D gene: TRBD2; V gene: TRBV9; clone size: -; CDR3 protein: CASSVGASGGAVETQYF; CDR3 DNA: TGTGCCAGCAGCGTAGGGGCTAGCGGGGGGGCGGTAGAGACCCAGTACTTC
J gene: TRBJ2-7; D gene: -; V gene: TRBV7-2; clone size: -; CDR3 protein: CASSPPTLFSYEQYF; CDR3 DNA: TGTGCCAGCAGCCCCCCGACACTGTTCAGCTACGAGCAGTACTTC
J gene: TRBJ2-7; D gene: -; V gene: TRBV7-9; clone size: -; CDR3 protein: CASSLGAGEDPYEQYF; CDR3 DNA: TGTGCCAGCAGCTTAGGGGCAGGGGAAGACCCCTACGAGCAGTACTTC